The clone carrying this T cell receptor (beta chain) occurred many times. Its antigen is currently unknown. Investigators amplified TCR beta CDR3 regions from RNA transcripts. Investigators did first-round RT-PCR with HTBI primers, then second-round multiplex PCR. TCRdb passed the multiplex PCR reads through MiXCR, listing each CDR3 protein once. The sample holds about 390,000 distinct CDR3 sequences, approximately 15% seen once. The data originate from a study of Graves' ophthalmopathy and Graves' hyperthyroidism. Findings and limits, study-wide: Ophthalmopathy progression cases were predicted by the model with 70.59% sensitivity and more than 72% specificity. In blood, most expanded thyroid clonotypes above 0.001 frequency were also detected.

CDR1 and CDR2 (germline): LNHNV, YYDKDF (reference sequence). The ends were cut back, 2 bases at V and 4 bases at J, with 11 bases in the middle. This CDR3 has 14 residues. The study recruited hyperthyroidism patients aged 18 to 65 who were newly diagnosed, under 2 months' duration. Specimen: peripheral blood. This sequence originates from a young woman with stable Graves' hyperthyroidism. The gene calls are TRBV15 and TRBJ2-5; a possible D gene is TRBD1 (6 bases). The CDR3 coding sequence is TGTGCCACCAGCAGAAGCACAGGGTTAGAGACCCAGTACTTC. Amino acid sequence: CATSRSTGLETQYF.